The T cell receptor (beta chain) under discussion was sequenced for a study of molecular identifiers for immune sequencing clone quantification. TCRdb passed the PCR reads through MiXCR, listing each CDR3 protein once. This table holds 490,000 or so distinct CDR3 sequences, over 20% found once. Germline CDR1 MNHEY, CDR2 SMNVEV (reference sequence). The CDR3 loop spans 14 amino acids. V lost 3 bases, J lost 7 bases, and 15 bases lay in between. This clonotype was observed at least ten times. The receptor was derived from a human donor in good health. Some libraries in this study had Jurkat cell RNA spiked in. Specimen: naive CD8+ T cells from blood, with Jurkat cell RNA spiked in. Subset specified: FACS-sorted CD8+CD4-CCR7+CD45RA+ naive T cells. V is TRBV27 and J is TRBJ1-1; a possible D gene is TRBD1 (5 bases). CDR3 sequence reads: CASSFRYGQGEAFF. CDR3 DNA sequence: TGTGCCAGCAGTTTTAGGTATGGACAAGGTGAAGCTTTCTTT.